Shown below are 25 T cell receptor beta chains from a single sample sequenced in a study of T cell responses to AZD1222 COVID-19 vaccine. The method was immunoSEQ multiplex PCR; TCRdb's version includes in-frame clones alone and lacks a portion of them. The profile covers just under 150,000 clones, with 88% appearing a single time and 5% to 5.5% taken by the ten largest. The starting material was peripheral blood, obtained 28 days after the second dose of the MenACWY control vaccine. The receptors come from an adult who received the MenACWY meningococcal vaccine as a control.

This clone was detected only once. The chain employs TRBV29-1 and TRBJ1-2, with D hard to call. The CDR3 extends over 14 amino acids. Trimming stripped 6 bases from V and 0 bases from J, with 14 bases between. Germline CDR1 reads SQVTM; CDR2 reads ANQGSEA. The CDR3 coding sequence is TGCAGCGTAAACCTGGGGTACGCTAACTATGGCTACACCTTC. Residues: CSVNLGYANYGYTF.

This rearrangement joins TRBV27 to TRBJ1-1; perhaps TRBD1 as D (5 bases). The CDR3 extends over 14 amino acids. The germline gives CDR1 MNHEY, CDR2 SMNVEV (reference sequence). V lost 5 bases to trimming and J lost 0 bases, with 10 bases between them. The CDR3 DNA sequence: TGTGCCAGCAGTCTGGGGGTTATGAACACTGAAGCTTTCTTT. This translates into CASSLGVMNTEAFF.

Comment on this clone: Other DNA sequences in the sample encode the same CDR3. V usage is TRBV5-1 and J usage is TRBJ1-2; D remains unclear. In germline, CDR1 is SGHRS, CDR2 YFSETQ. The CDR3 has 13 amino acids. V lost 0 bases and J 5 bases, leaving 8 bases between the germline ends. Written as DNA, the CDR3 is TGCGCCAGCAGCTTGGAGTCGGGGTATGGCTACACCTTC. Residues: CASSLESGYGYTF.

The chain recombines TRBV11-3 with TRBJ2-7; 8 positions match TRBD1. Germline V gene data show CDR1 as SGHNT and CDR2 as YENEEA. This CDR3 region has 14 residues. V shed 4 bases and J 0 bases; nucleotides not matched to a gene: 2. CDR3 nucleotide sequence: TGTGCCAGCAGCTCGCAGGGGGCCTCCTACGAGCAGTACTTC. Protein sequence: CASSSQGASYEQYF.

The chain has TRBV20-1 and TRBJ1-5, with D unclear. The CDR3 covers 13 residues. The germline V gene has CDR1 DFQATT and CDR2 SNEGSKA (reference sequence). Trimming removed 3 bases from V and 3 bases from J, with 9 bases in between. CDR3 in amino acids: CSASRPDNQPQHF. The CDR3 bases are TGCAGTGCTAGTAGGCCAGACAATCAGCCCCAGCATTTT.

This clone was recorded only once. V usage is TRBV18 and J usage is TRBJ2-7; no definite D call. The V and J ends lost 3 bases and 4 bases respectively, with 7 bases between them. Per germline, CDR1 KGHSH and CDR2 LQKENI. This CDR3 is 12 amino acids long. The CDR3 sequence is CASSPSVYEQYF. CDR3 nucleotides: TGTGCCAGCTCACCCAGTGTGTACGAGCAGTACTTC.

The chain links TRBV7-9 to TRBJ2-2, with D perhaps TRBD1 (6 bases). Trimming removed 4 bases at V and 5 bases at J, with 14 bases between. The V gene's germline CDR1 is SEHNR and CDR2 FQNEAQ (reference sequence). The CDR3 contains 15 residues. This CDR3 reads CASSYRQVITGELFF. The CDR3 DNA reads TGTGCCAGCAGCTACAGACAGGTCATAACCGGGGAGCTGTTTTTT.

This clone was seen just once. The chain links TRBV14 to TRBJ2-7; D could derive from TRBD1 or TRBD2 (5 bases each). The CDR3 runs 14 residues. Germline CDR1 SGHDN, CDR2 FVKESK. V lost 3 bases to trimming and J lost 6 bases, with 15 bases between them. The CDR3 DNA sequence: TGTGCCAGCAGCCATTCGGGACGGTGGATCGAGCAGTACTTC. Protein product: CASSHSGRWIEQYF.

The rearrangement links TRBV7-9 to TRBJ2-2; D uncertain. Trimming removed 2 bases at V and 3 bases at J, with 7 bases between. Germline assignment: CDR1 SEHNR and CDR2 FQNEAQ (reference sequence). The CDR3 has 14 amino acids. CDR3 sequence (DNA): TGTGCCAGCAGCTTACCTTTCTACACCGGGGAGCTGTTTTTT. Translating gives CASSLPFYTGELFF.

Here the CDR3 DNA reads TGTGCCAGCAGTGACGGGGGGGAAGGACAGGGTTTTTCCGAGCAGTACTTC. Translating it yields CASSDGGEGQGFSEQYF. The rearrangement joins TRBV25-1 to TRBJ2-7; D tentatively reads TRBD1 or TRBD2 (8 bases each). The CDR3 length is 17 residues. Between the trimmed V and J ends, which lost 3 bases and 6 bases, there was a span of 24 bases. The germline CDR1 and CDR2 sequences are MGHDK and SYGVNS.

The CDR3, as DNA: TGTGCCAGCTCGCGAGTACTGAACACTGAAGCTTTCTTT. Translating it yields CASSRVLNTEAFF. The V gene is TRBV18, the J gene TRBJ1-1; D unclear. The CDR3 runs to 13 residues. CDR1 KGHSH and CDR2 LQKENI come from the germline V gene. Trimming shortened V by 6 bases and J by 0 bases, and 8 bases separated the two germline ends.

This sequence joins TRBV9 and TRBJ2-3; D gene uncertain. Germline V gives CDR1 SGDLS, CDR2 YYNGEE. CDR3 length equals 17 residues. Trimming took 0 bases from V and 4 from J, leaving 18 bases between them. As DNA, the CDR3 is TGTGCCAGCAGCGTAGGTGGGTCTAAGTATCTGTCAGATACGCAGTATTTT. Amino acid sequence: CASSVGGSKYLSDTQYF.

The DNA for the CDR3 is TGCGCCAGCAGCCGAGGGACAGGGGAAACCGGGGAGCTGTTTTTT. Protein: CASSRGTGETGELFF. V and J are TRBV5-1 and TRBJ2-2, with 10 bases aligning to TRBD1. V lost 4 bases to trimming and J lost 5 bases; unmatched junction nucleotides: 5. This CDR3 has 15 residues. Germline-derived CDR1 and CDR2 are SGHRS and YFSETQ.

The chain recombines TRBV6-5 with TRBJ2-7, with 12 bases aligning to TRBD2. The CDR3 runs to 15 residues. V was clipped by 6 bases and J by 7 bases; unmatched bases: 10. Germline V gives CDR1 MNHEY, CDR2 SVGAGI. Here the CDR3 reads CASRVHIGLAGEQYF. CDR3 nucleotides: TGTGCCAGCAGAGTCCACATAGGACTAGCGGGGGAGCAGTACTTC.

The chain employs TRBV2 and TRBJ2-2; D is perhaps TRBD1 (6 bases). The CDR3 has 13 amino acids. The germline gives CDR1 SNHLY, CDR2 FYNNEI. The V end lost 4 bases, the J end lost 8 bases, and 11 bases lay between the germline ends. The CDR3: CASSAEQGGELFF. The CDR3 nucleotides read TGTGCCAGCAGTGCGGAACAGGGAGGGGAGCTGTTTTTT.

Regarding this clone: Germline is not matched at one junction end, which may reflect a read error. CDR3 DNA: TGTGCTAGCAGCTCCAGGGACCCCCCGAAGAGTGGCTACACCTTC. It is translated as CASSSRDPPKSGYTF. The V gene is TRBV7-7, the J gene TRBJ1-2; a weak D match, TRBD1 (5 bases). The germline V gene encodes CDR1 SSHAT and CDR2 FNYEAQ (reference sequence). The CDR3 totals 15 residues.

Here the CDR3 DNA reads TGTGCCAGCAGCGACGGACACACCAGCTCCTACGAGCAGTACTTC. Protein product: CASSDGHTSSYEQYF. The chain combines TRBV9 with TRBJ2-7; D is possibly TRBD1 (5 bases). V gave up 3 bases and J gave up 0 bases, with 13 bases separating them. The CDR3 is 15 amino acids. CDR1 is SGDLS, CDR2 YYNGEE, per germline.

The genes are TRBV7-3 and TRBJ1-1, with D possibly TRBD1 on 6 matching bases. CDR3 length: 14 residues. Germline V CDR1 and CDR2: SGHTA, FQGTGA. V shed 5 bases and J shed 1 base, with 11 bases lying between them. CDR3 residues: CASSPGAGNTEAFF. The CDR3 nucleotides are TGTGCCAGCAGCCCGGGGGCAGGGAACACTGAAGCTTTCTTT.

This clone was found once. The chain links TRBV11-3 to TRBJ1-1; D is unresolved. The V end lost 5 bases, the J end lost 4 bases, and 17 bases lay between the germline ends. Germline CDR1 and CDR2: SGHNT and YENEEA. This CDR3 contains 15 residues. CDR3 sequence reads: CASSPSSVVVTEAFF. CDR3 DNA sequence: TGTGCCAGCAGCCCTAGTTCGGTTGTTGTCACTGAAGCTTTCTTT.

This chain links TRBV19 with TRBJ2-1, with 8 bases that match TRBD1. CDR3 size: 15 residues. J was trimmed by 9 bases and V by 3 bases; bases with no gene match: 10. Germline-derived CDR1 and CDR2 are LNHDA and SQIVND (reference sequence). The CDR3 nucleotides are TGTGCCAGTAGTATGGGCCAGGGGGCTTTTTTTGAGCAGTTCTTC. Amino acids: CASSMGQGAFFEQFF. Based on the CDR3 plus reference TRBV19 and TRBJ2-1, the full variable domain is DGGITQSPKYLFRKEGQNVTLSCEQNLNHDAMYWYRQDPGQGLRLIYYSQIVNDFQKGDIAEGYSVSREKKESFPLTVTSAQKNPTAFYLCASSMGQGAFFEQFFGPGTRLTVL.

This chain joins TRBV7-9 and TRBJ2-5; TRBD1 aligns across 8 bases. After removal of 0 bases from V and 3 bases from J, the junction contained 3 bases not matched to a gene. CDR1 is SEHNR, CDR2 FQNEAQ, per germline (reference sequence). The CDR3 is made up of 15 amino acids. The CDR3 here is CASSLAQGEEETQYF. The CDR3 DNA reads TGTGCCAGCAGCTTAGCACAGGGGGAAGAAGAGACCCAGTACTTC.

This clone is a singleton in its sample. The chain employs TRBV7-2 and TRBJ2-7, with D perhaps TRBD2 (6 bases). Per germline, CDR1 SGHTA and CDR2 FQGNSA. Trimming pared 5 bases from V and 3 bases from J, leaving 14 bases between. The CDR3 is made up of 14 amino acids. CDR3 loop: CASSPAGLNYEQYF. CDR3 in DNA: TGTGCCAGCAGCCCAGCGGGCCTGAACTACGAGCAGTACTTC.

This rearrangement joins TRBV4-1 to TRBJ1-6, with 7 bases identical to TRBD1. Germline V gene data show CDR1 as MGHRA and CDR2 as YSYEKL. The length of the CDR3 is 21 residues. V lost 1 base and J lost 5; bases outside the gene matches: 20. The CDR3 region is CASSQGPGGGWLGKDNSPLHF. DNA for the CDR3: TGCGCCAGCAGCCAAGGGCCAGGGGGGGGCTGGTTAGGAAAGGATAATTCACCCCTCCACTTT.

The chain has TRBV5-1 and TRBJ1-1; D ambiguous. The CDR3 is made up of 15 amino acids. Germline lookup yields CDR1 SGHRS and CDR2 YFSETQ. Trimming removed 0 bases at V and 5 bases at J, with 14 bases between. Written as DNA, the CDR3 is TGCGCCAGCAGCTTGGGGGCTACCCAAGGGACTGAAGCTTTCTTT. It translates to CASSLGATQGTEAFF.

The chain employs TRBV7-9 and TRBJ1-2; D unclear. The germline CDR1 and CDR2 sequences are SEHNR and FQNEAQ (reference sequence). The CDR3 covers 16 residues. Trimming removed 6 bases from V and 0 bases from J, with 17 bases in between. As DNA, the CDR3 is TGTGCCAGCAGTCACCTTGTGGGGAGAGCTAACTATGGCTACACCTTC. It specifies CASSHLVGRANYGYTF.